This TCR beta chain was found in a study of blood T cell repertoires in COVID-19. Study background: Symptom resolution, clearance, or two negative PCRs marked donors in Cohort 3 as recovered.

Cohorts were assigned according to the clinical history that participants reported. In the original workflow: Amplifying reference gene primers gave estimates of nucleated cell counts. The assay was immunoSEQ multiplex PCR, and TCRdb's table has in-frame clones only and misses some. Clonal size and the V and J genes are those of that table, whereas D and trimming came from the DNA. Among some 300,000 clones, 85% to 90% were seen once, and the ten largest hold 2% to 2.5%. V gave up 4 bases and J gave up 0 bases; unmatched junction bases: 7. Germline V lookup: CDR1 SGHRS, CDR2 YFSETQ. The CDR3 length is 16 residues.

Sequencing input: PBMCs or T cells enriched from blood (not recorded which). This clonotype originated in a woman aged 60-75 years in a cohort exposed to, infected with or recovered from COVID-19 (not recorded which). The chain has TRBV5-1 and TRBJ1-3; 7 bases are shared with TRBD1. The CDR3 reads CASSISTGSSGNTIYF. In DNA, the CDR3 is TGCGCCAGCAGCATCTCGACAGGGAGCTCTGGAAACACCATATATTTT. The complete variable domain, with remaining parts taken from reference TRBV5-1 and TRBJ1-3, reads KAGVTQTPRYLIKTRGQQVTLSCSPISGHRSVSWYQQTPGQGLQFLFEYFSETQRNKGNFPGRFSGRQFSNSRSEMNVSTLELGDSALYLCASSISTGSSGNTIYFGEGSWLTVV.